This record concerns one T cell receptor beta chain sequence. The sample belongs to a study of control samples from healthy donors and cancer patients. Germline-derived CDR1 and CDR2 are LGHNA and YSLEER. Trimming left V 1 base short and J 2 bases short, with 8 bases between. This CDR3 has 14 residues. Libraries were prepared by immunoSEQ multiplex PCR; TCRdb keeps only in-frame clonotypes and omits some of them. The repertoire has 120,000 to 150,000 clones, about 89% of them found once; the top ten carry approximately 7%. This clonotype was sampled from a man aged 18 to 29 in good health. The rearrangement joins TRBV4-3 to TRBJ2-5; no firm D call. The sequenced sample consisted of blood. The CDR3, as DNA: TGCGCCAGCAGCCAAGGTGTAGGGCAAGAGACCCAGTACTTC. As protein: CASSQGVGQETQYF.